One and the same sample provided the 24 T cell receptor beta chains below, sequenced in a study of T cell responses to AZD1222 COVID-19 vaccine. Profiled with immunoSEQ multiplex PCR; TCRdb holds only in-frame clones, not every one. The sample holds just under 55,000 clones; roughly nine tenths are singletons and the top ten take 3% to 4%. The specimen comprised peripheral blood, sampled on day 0 of AZD1222 vaccination. These receptors all come from an adult in good health.

The chain is built from TRBV11-2 and TRBJ1-4; D is unclear. Between the trimmed V and J ends, which lost 5 bases and 6 bases, there was a span of 25 bases. This CDR3 region has 18 residues. Germline CDR1 SGHAT, CDR2 FQNNGV. The CDR3 region is CASSALGQVYKKDEKLFF. The CDR3 DNA reads as TGTGCCAGCAGCGCCCTCGGGCAGGTCTATAAGAAAGATGAAAAACTGTTTTTT.

This clone was observed once. The chain is built from TRBV7-2 and TRBJ1-6; possible D gene TRBD1, 5 bases. The CDR3 sequence is 13 residues long. The V gene lost 5 bases and the J gene lost 10 bases, with 12 bases spanning the gap. Looked up from germline, CDR1 is SGHTA and CDR2 is FQGNSA. Here the CDR3 DNA reads TGTGCCAGCAGCGCTCTACAGGACTCACCCCTCCACTTT. Amino acids: CASSALQDSPLHF. Together with reference TRBV7-2 and TRBJ1-6, the CDR3 gives the full variable domain: GAGVSQSPSNKVTEKGKDVELRCDPISGHTALYWYRQSLGQGLEFLIYFQGNSAPDKSGLPSDRFSAERTGGSVSTLTIQRTQQEDSAVYLCASSALQDSPLHFGNGTRLTVT.

CDR3 protein: CASSVWGVGTQYF. The CDR3 DNA reads TGTGCCAGCAGCGTTTGGGGAGTGGGGACCCAGTACTTC. The V call is TRBV5-4, the J call TRBJ2-5, with D possibly TRBD2 on 5 matching bases. The V gene lost 4 bases and the J gene lost 7 bases, with 14 bases spanning the gap. The CDR3 covers 13 residues. CDR1 is SGHNT and CDR2 is YYREEE in the germline V gene (reference sequence).

The chain combines TRBV7-8 with TRBJ2-1; 11 nucleotides match TRBD1. The CDR3 contains 19 residues. Germline assignment: CDR1 SGHVS and CDR2 FQNEAQ. V lost 5 bases to trimming and J lost 0 bases; unmatched junction nucleotides: 12. The CDR3 region has the DNA TGTGCCAGCAGCCGACGGACAGGGGGCACACTCAGCTCCTACAATGAGCAGTTCTTC. Translated, it gives CASSRRTGGTLSSYNEQFF.

The chain is built from TRBV6-5 and TRBJ2-2; D is perhaps TRBD1 (7 bases). Per germline, CDR1 MNHEY and CDR2 SVGAGI. The CDR3 runs to 15 residues. V was cut by 5 bases and J by 1 base, with 11 bases left in between. The CDR3 DNA follows: TGTGCCAGCAGTCTCCAGGGGGGGAACACCGGGGAGCTGTTTTTT. It yields the protein CASSLQGGNTGELFF.

CDR3 bases: TGTGCCAGCAGTGAAAGGGAGAGCACTGAAGCTTTCTTT. Encoded protein: CASSERESTEAFF. V gene TRBV6-1 combines with J gene TRBJ1-1; D ambiguous. Trimming stripped 2 bases from V and 4 bases from J, with 8 bases between. The CDR3 consists of 13 residues. The germline CDR1 and CDR2 sequences are MNHNS and SASEGT.

The rearrangement links TRBV27 to TRBJ2-7; D is unresolved. In germline, CDR1 is MNHEY, CDR2 SMNVEV (reference sequence). The CDR3 extends over 15 amino acids. Trimming stripped 4 bases from V and 0 bases from J, with 13 bases between. Here the CDR3 reads CASSSPGFYSYEQYF. The DNA of the CDR3 is TGTGCCAGCAGTTCCCCCGGGTTCTACTCCTACGAGCAGTACTTC.

J is TRBJ2-7 and V is TRBV2, with D possibly being TRBD2 (5 bases). The CDR3 runs to 12 residues. Trimming removed 6 bases from V and 3 bases from J, with 9 bases in between. CDR1 and CDR2 (germline): SNHLY, FYNNEI. The CDR3 protein is CASSYTSYEQYF. The CDR3 DNA follows: TGTGCCAGCAGCTATACTAGCTACGAGCAGTACTTC.

The V and J genes are TRBV13 and TRBJ1-1, with 9 bases that match TRBD1. Germline V lookup: CDR1 PRHDT, CDR2 FYEKMQ (reference sequence). The CDR3 is 15 residues long. V trimming: 3 bases; J trimming: 1 base; junction bases outside the gene matches: 3. The CDR3: CASSLGQGENTEAFF. The CDR3, as DNA: TGTGCCAGCAGCTTGGGACAGGGAGAGAACACTGAAGCTTTCTTT. Drawing the rest from reference TRBV13 and TRBJ1-1, the complete variable domain is AAGVIQSPRHLIKEKRETATLKCYPIPRHDTVYWYQQGPGQDPQFLISFYEKMQSDKGSIPDRFSAQQFSDYHSELNMSSLELGDSALYFCASSLGQGENTEAFFGQGTRLTVV.

This clone was seen more than once but under ten times. The rearrangement links TRBV10-3 to TRBJ2-7, with 7 nucleotides matching TRBD1. The length of the CDR3 is 14 residues. Germline trimming cut 2 bases from V and 3 bases from J; bases unmatched to any gene: 4. Looked up from germline, CDR1 is ENHRY and CDR2 is SYGVKD. The CDR3 loop reads CAISEGTARYEQYF. In DNA form, the CDR3 reads TGTGCCATCAGTGAGGGGACAGCTCGCTACGAGCAGTACTTC.

This clone appeared a few times. The rearrangement links TRBV7-9 to TRBJ1-1, with D possibly being TRBD1 (5 bases). CDR3 length: 15 residues. The germline CDR1 and CDR2 sequences are SEHNR and FQNEAQ (reference sequence). Trimming took off 5 bases at V and 1 base at J, with 14 bases between the two ends. The CDR3 nucleotides are TGTGCCAGCAGCCGGGGAGGGAGGGGGAACACTGAAGCTTTCTTT. Translating it yields CASSRGGRGNTEAFF.

The gene calls are TRBV12-5 and TRBJ2-1; D not certain. The CDR3 extends over 13 amino acids. The germline gives CDR1 LGHNT, CDR2 FRNRAP. The V gene lost 5 bases and the J gene lost 6 bases, with 11 bases spanning the gap. For the CDR3, the DNA is TGTGCTAGTGGTCGAGGCTCTGGCAATGAGCAGTTCTTC. Translating gives CASGRGSGNEQFF.

This clone has only one observation. CDR3 sequence: CASSLASRGVSGNTIYF. The DNA for the CDR3 is TGTGCCAGCAGCTTAGCCTCCCGGGGCGTCTCAGGAAACACCATATATTTT. The V gene is TRBV7-2, the J gene TRBJ1-3, with a tentative D call TRBD1 (5 bases). Trimming shortened V by 0 bases and J by 4 bases, and 16 bases separated the two germline ends. Per germline, CDR1 SGHTA and CDR2 FQGNSA. The CDR3 consists of 17 residues.

This chain joins TRBV5-1 and TRBJ2-5, with 11 positions matching TRBD2. CDR3 size: 15 residues. Germline V gene sequence: CDR1 SGHRS, CDR2 YFSETQ. Trimming took 0 bases from V and 3 from J; bases not matched to a gene: 1. CDR3 loop: CASSLAGLAEETQYF. The CDR3 region has the DNA TGCGCCAGCAGCTTGGCGGGACTAGCGGAAGAGACCCAGTACTTC.

The chain has TRBV7-7 and TRBJ1-1; tentatively, D is TRBD1 (5 bases). V lost 5 bases to trimming and J lost 5 bases, with 12 bases between them. Germline values: CDR1 SSHAT, CDR2 FNYEAQ (reference sequence). The CDR3 extends over 13 amino acids. In DNA, the CDR3 is TGTGCCAGCAGCCCCACAGGTCTTACTGAAGCTTTCTTT. It translates to CASSPTGLTEAFF.

This chain joins TRBV10-3 and TRBJ1-6; TRBD1 is a possible D gene (5 bases). The CDR3 consists of 14 residues. V was shortened by 8 bases and J by 9 bases, with 17 bases between the two germline ends. In germline, CDR1 is ENHRY, CDR2 SYGVKD. The CDR3 DNA follows: TGTGCCATCGGGGGATCCGTTAGAGGTTCACCCCTCCACTTT. Translating it yields CAIGGSVRGSPLHF.

The chain couples TRBV19 to TRBJ2-1; 10 bases are a match to TRBD1. Germline lookup yields CDR1 LNHDA and CDR2 SQIVND (reference sequence). The V gene end was trimmed by 5 bases and the J gene end by 5 bases; junction bases not matched to a gene: 6. The CDR3 sequence is 15 residues long. CDR3 protein: CASSPPDRGDNEQFF. CDR3 coding DNA: TGTGCCAGTAGTCCTCCGGACAGGGGGGACAATGAGCAGTTCTTC.

This chain uses TRBV18 with TRBJ1-4; 7 bases agree with TRBD1. The germline gives CDR1 KGHSH, CDR2 LQKENI. J lost 4 bases, V lost 4 bases, and 0 bases had no gene match. CDR3 size: 13 residues. This CDR3 is CASSRDSNEKLFF. The CDR3 nucleotides are TGTGCCAGCTCACGGGACAGTAATGAAAAACTGTTTTTT.

This clone was found once. The chain combines TRBV3-1 (or the pseudogene TRBV3-2) with TRBJ2-1; TRBD1 is a possible D gene (6 bases). The CDR3 runs to 17 residues. V lost 3 bases and J 7 bases, leaving 22 bases between the germline ends. In germline, CDR1 is LGHDT, CDR2 YNNKEL (reference sequence). The chain's CDR3 is CASSHGGLGKAVNEQFF. CDR3 coding DNA: TGTGCCAGCAGCCATGGGGGCTTGGGGAAGGCGGTGAATGAGCAGTTCTTC.

The J gene is TRBJ1-1, the V gene TRBV4-1, with unresolved D. There are 15 residues in the CDR3. V lost 0 bases and J lost 0, with 8 bases in between. Germline V gene lookup returns CDR1 MGHRA and CDR2 YSYEKL. CDR3 residues: CASSQELGMNTEAFF. The CDR3 nucleotides read TGCGCCAGCAGCCAAGAACTGGGTATGAACACTGAAGCTTTCTTT.

The J gene is TRBJ2-3, the V gene TRBV30, with TRBD2 matching 8 bases. Germline V CDR1 and CDR2: GTSNPN, SVGIG (reference sequence). The CDR3 has 17 amino acids. J lost 5 bases, V lost 1 base, and 14 bases had no gene match. For the CDR3, the DNA is TGTGCCTGGAGTGGCCGGACTAGCCCAATTAAAGTAGATACGCAGTATTTT. Translated: CAWSGRTSPIKVDTQYF.

The V and J genes are TRBV7-8 and TRBJ2-1; 7 positions match TRBD2. V trimming: 1 base; J trimming: 0 bases; junction bases outside the gene matches: 3. The CDR3 spans 16 residues. Per germline, CDR1 SGHVS and CDR2 FQNEAQ. Written as DNA, the CDR3 is TGTGCCAGCAGCTTAGGGGGGGGAGCCTCCTACAATGAGCAGTTCTTC. This sequence encodes CASSLGGGASYNEQFF.

This sequence joins TRBV3-1 (or the pseudogene TRBV3-2) and TRBJ1-1; D is undetermined. Trimming removed 4 bases from V and 4 bases from J, with 16 bases in between. This CDR3 has 15 amino acids. Germline values: CDR1 LGHDT, CDR2 YNNKEL (reference sequence). CDR3 coding DNA: TGTGCCAGCAGCCCAAACAACGATTTCGCCACTGAAGCTTTCTTT. Residues: CASSPNNDFATEAFF.

The rearrangement uses TRBV10-3 and TRBJ1-2, with D perhaps TRBD1 (6 bases). Germline V gene lookup returns CDR1 ENHRY and CDR2 SYGVKD. This CDR3 has 13 residues. Trimming stripped 4 bases from V and 2 bases from J, with 8 bases between. CDR3 loop: CAISAQGNYGYTF. The CDR3 nucleotides read TGTGCCATCAGTGCTCAGGGGAACTATGGCTACACCTTC.